This T cell receptor beta chain was profiled in a study of shared clonotypes between healthy human individuals. Findings and limits, study-wide: Naive CD4 clonotype sharing across several donors was around 5%. Naive subsets tended to show greater estimated richness than memory subsets.

V was pared by 5 bases and J by 7 bases, with 11 bases between. The CDR3 is made up of 12 amino acids. The V gene's germline CDR1 is MDHEN and CDR2 SYDVKM. The method was immunoSEQ multiplex PCR; TCRdb's version includes in-frame clones alone and lacks a portion of them. Found here are hundreds of thousands of clones, around 96% of them singletons; the top ten hold 0.11%. The naive CD8 subset, CD45RO-negative cells positively selected for CCR7, excluded terminally differentiated effector memory CD45RA+ cells. Donors, without exception, were Caucasian adults residing in Nashville, Tennessee. Points on this clone: Antigen: not known.

Sequenced: naive CD8+ T cells sorted from blood. This TCR derives from a woman between 25 and 40 years old in good health. The chain joins TRBV28 to TRBJ2-5; D is unclear. CDR3 nucleotides: TGTGCCAGCAGTCCCCGGGTTGCGACCCAGTACTTC. This gives the protein CASSPRVATQYF.